This T cell receptor beta chain was identified in a study of T cells in Graves' hyperthyroidism and ophthalmopathy. General study findings and limits: From stable hyperthyroidism, ophthalmopathy was separated by a 13 V-J model.

This clonotype was recorded a few times. No antigen is known for it. Patients with uncontrolled infections, other autoimmune diseases, pregnancy or lactation were excluded. Diagnosing involved the use of clinical symptoms, serum thyroxine and TRAb, thyroid ultrasound and orbital computed tomography. In germline, CDR1 is MNHEY, CDR2 SVGEGT. There are 16 residues in the CDR3. V lost 5 bases and J lost 3, with 17 bases in between. RNA transcripts yielded amplified TCR beta CDR3 regions. TCR CDR3 regions were first amplified by RT-PCR with HTBI primers. Each CDR3 protein gets one entry after TCRdb re-called the multiplex PCR reads with MiXCR. The sample records about 640,000 distinct CDR3 sequences, under 25% being singletons.

V is TRBV6-2 or TRBV6-3 and J is TRBJ2-1; tentative D call: TRBD2 (5 bases). The clonotype comes from a man younger than 40 with Graves' ophthalmopathy. Input material: blood. CDR3 nucleotides: TGTGCCAGCAGTCCCCCTGGCGGGTCCCTCTACAATGAGCAGTTCTTC. Translation: CASSPPGGSLYNEQFF.